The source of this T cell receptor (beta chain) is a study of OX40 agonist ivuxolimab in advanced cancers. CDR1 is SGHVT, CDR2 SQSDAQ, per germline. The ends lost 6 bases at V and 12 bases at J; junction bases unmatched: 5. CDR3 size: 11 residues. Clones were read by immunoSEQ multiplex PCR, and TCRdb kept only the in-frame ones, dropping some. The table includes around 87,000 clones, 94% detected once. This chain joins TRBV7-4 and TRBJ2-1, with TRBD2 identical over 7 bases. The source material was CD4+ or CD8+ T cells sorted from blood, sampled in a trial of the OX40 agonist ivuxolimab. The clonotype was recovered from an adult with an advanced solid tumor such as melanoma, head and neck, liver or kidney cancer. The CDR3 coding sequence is TGTGCCAGCAGTCCGGGGGGAGCGCAGTTCTTC. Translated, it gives CASSPGGAQFF.